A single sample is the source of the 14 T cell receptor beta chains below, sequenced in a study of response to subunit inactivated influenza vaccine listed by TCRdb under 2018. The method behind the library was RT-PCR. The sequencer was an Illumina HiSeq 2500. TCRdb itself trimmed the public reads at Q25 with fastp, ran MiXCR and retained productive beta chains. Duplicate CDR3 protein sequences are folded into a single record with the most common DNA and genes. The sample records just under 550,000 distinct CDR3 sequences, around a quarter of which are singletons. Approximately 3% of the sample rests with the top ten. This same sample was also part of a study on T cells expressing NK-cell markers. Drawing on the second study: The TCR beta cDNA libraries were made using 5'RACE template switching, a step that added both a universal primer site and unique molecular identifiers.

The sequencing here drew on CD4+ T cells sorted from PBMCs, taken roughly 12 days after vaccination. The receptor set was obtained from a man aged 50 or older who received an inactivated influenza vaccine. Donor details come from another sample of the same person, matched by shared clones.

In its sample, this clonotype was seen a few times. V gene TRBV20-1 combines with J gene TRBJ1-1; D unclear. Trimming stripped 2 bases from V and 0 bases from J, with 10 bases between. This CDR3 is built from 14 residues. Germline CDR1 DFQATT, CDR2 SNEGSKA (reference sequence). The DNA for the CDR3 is TGCAGTGCTAGACCCCCAGACATGAACACTGAAGCTTTCTTT. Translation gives CSARPPDMNTEAFF.

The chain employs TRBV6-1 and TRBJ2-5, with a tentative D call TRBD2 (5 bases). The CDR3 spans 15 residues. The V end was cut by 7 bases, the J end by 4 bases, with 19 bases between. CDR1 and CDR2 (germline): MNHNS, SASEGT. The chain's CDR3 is CASIISDSNRETQYF. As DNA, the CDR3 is TGTGCCAGCATCATATCGGACTCCAATCGAGAGACCCAGTACTTC.

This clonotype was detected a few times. The CDR3 DNA reads TGTGCCAGCAGTTTTGACAGGGCCCCCACAGATACGCAGTATTTT. Encoded protein: CASSFDRAPTDTQYF. The rearrangement uses TRBV6-5 and TRBJ2-3, with TRBD1 matching 7 bases. V lost 4 bases to trimming and J lost 2 bases; unmatched junction nucleotides: 6. The CDR3 spans 15 residues. Per the germline V gene, CDR1 is MNHEY and CDR2 is SVGAGI.

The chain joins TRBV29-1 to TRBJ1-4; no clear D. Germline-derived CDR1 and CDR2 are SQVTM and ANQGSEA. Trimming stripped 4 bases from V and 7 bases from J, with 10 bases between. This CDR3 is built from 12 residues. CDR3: CSVGRPGEKLFF. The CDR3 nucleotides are TGCAGCGTTGGTAGGCCGGGTGAAAAACTGTTTTTT. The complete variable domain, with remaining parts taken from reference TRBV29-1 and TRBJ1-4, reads SAVISQKPSRDICQRGTSLTIQCQVDSQVTMMFWYRQQPGQSLTLIATANQGSEATYESGFVIDKFPISRPNLTFSTLTVSNMSPEDSSIYLCSVGRPGEKLFFGSGTQLSVL.

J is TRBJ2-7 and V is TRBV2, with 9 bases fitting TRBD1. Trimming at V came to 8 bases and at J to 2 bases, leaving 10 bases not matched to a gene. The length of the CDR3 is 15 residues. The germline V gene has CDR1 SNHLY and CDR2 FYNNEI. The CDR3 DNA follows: TGTGCCAGCGCGGACCCCGGGACAGGGACCTACGAGCAGTACTTC. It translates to CASADPGTGTYEQYF.

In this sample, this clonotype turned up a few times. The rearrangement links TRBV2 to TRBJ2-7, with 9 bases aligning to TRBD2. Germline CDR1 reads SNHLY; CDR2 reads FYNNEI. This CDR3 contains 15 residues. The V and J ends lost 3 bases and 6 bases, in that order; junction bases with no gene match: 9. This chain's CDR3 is CASSDLGTSRFEQYF. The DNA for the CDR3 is TGTGCCAGCAGTGACCTCGGGACTAGCAGGTTCGAGCAGTACTTC.

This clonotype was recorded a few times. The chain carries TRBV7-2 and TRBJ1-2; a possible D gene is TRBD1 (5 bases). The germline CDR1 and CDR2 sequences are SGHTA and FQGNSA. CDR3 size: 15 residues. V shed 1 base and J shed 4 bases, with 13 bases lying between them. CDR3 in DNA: TGTGCCAGCAGCTTAGACGGGGCAAATGGCTATGGCTACACCTTC. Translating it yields CASSLDGANGYGYTF.

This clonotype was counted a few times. Here the CDR3 reads CASSPRGTGFGYTF. In DNA, the CDR3 is TGTGCCAGCAGTCCCCGGGGGACAGGGTTCGGCTACACCTTC. V usage is TRBV6-2 or TRBV6-3 and J usage is TRBJ1-2; 9 bases are a match to TRBD1. The ends lost 5 bases at V and 8 bases at J; junction bases unmatched: 9. The germline gives CDR1 MNHEY, CDR2 SVGEGT. The CDR3 totals 14 residues.

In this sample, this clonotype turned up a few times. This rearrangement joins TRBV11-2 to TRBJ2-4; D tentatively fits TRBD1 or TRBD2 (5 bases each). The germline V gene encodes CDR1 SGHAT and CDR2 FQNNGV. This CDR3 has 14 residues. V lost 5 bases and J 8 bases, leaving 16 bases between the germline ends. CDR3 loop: CASSVTGTGDIQYF. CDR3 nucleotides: TGTGCCAGCAGCGTTACCGGGACCGGGGACATTCAGTACTTC.

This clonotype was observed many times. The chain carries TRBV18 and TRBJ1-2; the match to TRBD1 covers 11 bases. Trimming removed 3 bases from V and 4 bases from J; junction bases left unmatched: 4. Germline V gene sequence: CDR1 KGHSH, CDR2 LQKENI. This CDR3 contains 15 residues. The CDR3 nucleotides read TGTGCCAGCTCACCCGGGACAGGGGGAGCCTATGGCTACACCTTC. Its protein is CASSPGTGGAYGYTF.

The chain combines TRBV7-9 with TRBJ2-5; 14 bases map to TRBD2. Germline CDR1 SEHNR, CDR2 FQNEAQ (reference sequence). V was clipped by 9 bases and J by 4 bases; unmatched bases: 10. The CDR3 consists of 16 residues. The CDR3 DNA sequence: TGTGCCAGTTTGAAACGCGGGACTAGCGGGGGAGAGACCCAGTACTTC. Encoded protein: CASLKRGTSGGETQYF.

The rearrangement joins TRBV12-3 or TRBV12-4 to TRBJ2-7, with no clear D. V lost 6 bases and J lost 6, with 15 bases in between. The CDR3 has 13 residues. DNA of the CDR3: TGTGCCAGCAGCACGGATCATCTGGGCGAGCAGTACTTC. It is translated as CASSTDHLGEQYF.

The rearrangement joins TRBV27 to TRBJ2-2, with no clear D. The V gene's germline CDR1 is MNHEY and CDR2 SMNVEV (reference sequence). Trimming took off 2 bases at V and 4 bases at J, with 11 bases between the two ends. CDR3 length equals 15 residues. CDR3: CASSLGVMATGELFF. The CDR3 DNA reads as TGTGCCAGCAGTTTAGGGGTAATGGCCACCGGGGAGCTGTTTTTT.

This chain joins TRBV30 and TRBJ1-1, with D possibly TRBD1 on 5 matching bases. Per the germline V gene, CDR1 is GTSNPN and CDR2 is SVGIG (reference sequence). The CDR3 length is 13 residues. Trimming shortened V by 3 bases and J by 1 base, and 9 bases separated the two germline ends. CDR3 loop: CAWRGLGNTEAFF. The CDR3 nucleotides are TGTGCCTGGAGGGGGCTGGGGAACACTGAAGCTTTCTTT. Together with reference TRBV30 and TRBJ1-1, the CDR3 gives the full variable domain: SQTIHQWPATLVQPVGSPLSLECTVEGTSNPNLYWYRQAAGRGLQLLFYSVGIGQISSEVPQNLSASRPQDRQFILSSKKLLLSDSGFYLCAWRGLGNTEAFFGQGTRLTVV.